Following are 21 T cell receptor beta chains from one sample sequenced in a study of human T cells and chemical hapten exposure. One entry per CDR3 protein results from TCRdb running MiXCR on the RACE reads. The sample records around 99,000 distinct CDR3 sequences, around 12% being singletons. As for time point: patch test 1, 2 weeks after DPC sensitization. Treatment described: therapeutic diphenylcyclopropenone sensitization with weekly scalp DPC. Sequenced material: whole blood, taken in connection with sensitization to the hapten diphenylcyclopropenone (DPC). These TCRs come from a woman aged 35 to 49 with alopecia areata. Some clones in this sample may be carry-over from other donors' samples.

This clonotype was seen many times. J is TRBJ2-6 and V is TRBV7-3, with 8 positions matching TRBD1. The CDR3 spans 17 residues. V shed 0 bases, J shed 1 base, and the junction held 2 bases outside the gene matches. CDR1 and CDR2 from the germline V gene are SGHTA and FQGTGA. CDR3 coding DNA: TGTGCCAGCAGCTTAACCAGACAGGGGTCTGGGGCCAACGTCCTGACTTTC. Its protein product is CASSLTRQGSGANVLTF.

The rearrangement links TRBV28 to TRBJ1-1; tentatively, D is TRBD1 (6 bases). Per the germline V gene, CDR1 is MDHEN and CDR2 is SYDVKM. V gave up 4 bases and J gave up 1 base, with 10 bases separating them. This CDR3 region has 14 residues. CDR3 sequence: CASSSAGQNTEAFF. The CDR3 DNA reads TGTGCCAGCAGTTCCGCGGGACAGAACACTGAAGCTTTCTTT.

The rearrangement links TRBV4-3 to TRBJ1-4; 8 bases are a match to TRBD1. The CDR3 covers 16 residues. Germline V lookup: CDR1 LGHNA, CDR2 YSLEER. V lost 4 bases to trimming and J lost 3 bases; unmatched junction nucleotides: 7. The CDR3 region has the DNA TGCGCCAGCAGCCGGGGACAGGCACGGTCTAATGAAAAACTGTTTTTT. It yields the protein CASSRGQARSNEKLFF.

A few counts support this clonotype. The genes are TRBV18 and TRBJ2-2; no reliable D call. Germline V CDR1 and CDR2: KGHSH, LQKENI. V gave up 2 bases and J gave up 3 bases, with 1 base separating them. The CDR3 spans 12 residues. The CDR3 DNA reads TGTGCCAGCTCACCAGACACCGGGGAGCTGTTTTTT. This encodes CASSPDTGELFF. Combining the CDR3 with reference TRBV18 and TRBJ2-2 gives the whole variable domain NAGVMQNPRHLVRRRGQEARLRCSPMKGHSHVYWYRQLPEEGLKFMVYLQKENIIDESGMPKERFSAEFPKEGPSILRIQQVVRGDSAAYFCASSPDTGELFFGEGSRLTVL.

The V and J genes are TRBV6-7 and TRBJ2-3; D remains unclear. TRBV6-7 is labeled an ORF, and its function is uncertain. The CDR3 consists of 14 residues. Trimming left V 4 bases short and J 4 bases short, with 12 bases between. CDR3 nucleotide sequence: TGTGCCAGCAGTTCCCGGACCCGGGCAGATACGCAGTATTTT. Translated, it gives CASSSRTRADTQYF.

This clonotype was counted a few times. This rearrangement joins TRBV10-3 to TRBJ1-1; the match to TRBD1 covers 8 bases. The CDR3 is 15 residues long. The V gene's germline CDR1 is ENHRY and CDR2 SYGVKD. V lost 8 bases, J lost 1 base, and 9 bases stayed unmatched. CDR3 sequence reads: CAIGTTGVRNTEAFF. In nucleotides, the CDR3 is TGTGCCATCGGAACGACAGGGGTGAGGAACACTGAAGCTTTCTTT.

Ten or more counts support this clonotype. CDR3 DNA: TGCAGTGCTAGTCTGGGACACCCGAACACTGAAGCTTTCTTT. It is translated as CSASLGHPNTEAFF. The chain combines TRBV20-1 with TRBJ1-1, with D possibly matching TRBD1 (6 bases). Germline assignment: CDR1 DFQATT and CDR2 SNEGSKA (reference sequence). V lost 3 bases to trimming and J lost 1 base, with 12 bases between them. The CDR3 is made up of 14 amino acids.

V usage is TRBV11-3 and J usage is TRBJ2-1; either TRBD1 or TRBD2 may fit D (6 bases each). Germline CDR1 and CDR2: SGHNT and YENEEA. Trimming cost V 5 bases and J 7 bases, with 15 bases left between them. The CDR3 is 14 amino acids. The CDR3 is CASSRSGALNEQFF. The CDR3 nucleotides read TGTGCCAGCAGCCGTTCGGGGGCTTTGAATGAGCAGTTCTTC.

This clonotype was seen ten or more times. The chain carries TRBV2 and TRBJ2-7; D is possibly TRBD2 (5 bases). Trimming took 4 bases from V and 12 from J, leaving 22 bases between them. Germline V gene lookup returns CDR1 SNHLY and CDR2 FYNNEI. The CDR3 sequence is 14 residues long. The CDR3 reads CASSALAELESLYF. The CDR3, as DNA: TGTGCCAGCAGTGCCCTAGCCGAGTTAGAAAGTCTGTACTTC.

To note about this clonotype: A read error may produce the germline difference seen at one junction end. The V and J genes are TRBV6-1 and TRBJ2-1, with 8 bases that match TRBD2. Germline assignment: CDR1 MNHNS and CDR2 SASEGT. CDR3 length: 15 amino acids. For the CDR3, the DNA is TGTGCCAGCAGAGAAGCCGGGACTAGAGGCAATGAGCAGTTCTTC. Amino acids: CASREAGTRGNEQFF.

The chain joins TRBV6-2 or TRBV6-3 to TRBJ2-7; 7 bases are a match to TRBD2. CDR3 length equals 14 residues. Trimming cost V 4 bases and J 7 bases; bases outside gene matches: 10. Looked up from germline, CDR1 is MNHEY and CDR2 is SVGEGT. The CDR3 coding sequence is TGTGCCAGCAGTTTAGAAGCGGGACGGAGGGAGCAGTACTTC. This encodes CASSLEAGRREQYF.

The CDR3 here is CASAGTRGNEQFF. The CDR3 DNA reads as TGTGCCAGTGCCGGGACTAGAGGGAATGAGCAGTTCTTC. This chain connects TRBV2 to TRBJ2-1; 8 nucleotides line up with TRBD2. This CDR3 contains 13 residues. The junction had 8 bases not matched to a gene; V was cut back by 9 bases and J by 7 bases. Germline CDR1 and CDR2: SNHLY and FYNNEI.

This clonotype was found many times. The rearrangement uses TRBV2 and TRBJ1-5; 7 nucleotides align to TRBD1. V gave up 4 bases and J gave up 4 bases; unmatched junction bases: 4. Germline CDR1 is SNHLY and CDR2 is FYNNEI. The CDR3 loop spans 14 amino acids. The CDR3 loop is CASSGTGENQPQHF. The CDR3 region has the DNA TGTGCCAGCAGTGGTACAGGGGAGAATCAGCCCCAGCATTTT.

The chain has TRBV7-3 and TRBJ2-2; weak D call: TRBD1 (6 bases). Trimming took 8 bases from V and 2 from J, leaving 15 bases between them. Germline CDR1 reads SGHTA; CDR2 reads FQGTGA. The CDR3 runs to 15 residues. CDR3 residues: CASANQGRNTGELFF. The CDR3, as DNA: TGTGCCAGCGCGAATCAGGGGAGAAACACCGGGGAGCTGTTTTTT. The variable domain in full, completed from reference TRBV7-3 and TRBJ2-2, reads GAGVSQTPSNKVTEKGKYVELRCDPISGHTALYWYRQSLGQGPEFLIYFQGTGAADDSGLPNDRFFAVRPEGSVSTLKIQRTERGDSAVYLCASANQGRNTGELFFGEGSRLTVL.

This clonotype occurred a few times. The J gene is TRBJ2-7, the V gene TRBV20-1; the match to TRBD2 covers 8 bases. This CDR3 contains 15 residues. Germline V CDR1 and CDR2: DFQATT, SNEGSKA (reference sequence). V lost 0 bases, J lost 4 bases, and 8 bases stayed unmatched. CDR3 sequence reads: CSARDLWREAYEQYF. The CDR3 DNA reads as TGCAGTGCTAGAGACCTATGGCGGGAGGCATACGAGCAGTACTTC.

This clonotype has only a few counts. V is TRBV9 and J is TRBJ2-3, with D uncertain. Between the trimmed V and J ends, which lost 0 bases and 2 bases, there was a span of 10 bases. The CDR3 contains 15 residues. The V gene's germline CDR1 is SGDLS and CDR2 YYNGEE. The CDR3 DNA follows: TGTGCCAGCAGCGTAGCTCACCTAATCACAGATACGCAGTATTTT. Protein: CASSVAHLITDTQYF.

The chain carries TRBV3-1 and TRBJ1-6; D possibly corresponds to TRBD1 (5 bases). Germline V CDR1 and CDR2: LGHDT, YNNKEL (reference sequence). This CDR3 region has 15 residues. The V and J ends lost 3 bases and 7 bases respectively, with 13 bases between them. The CDR3 DNA sequence: TGTGCCAGCAGCCACGGGCCGAAGGGGAATTCACCCCTCCACTTT. This sequence encodes CASSHGPKGNSPLHF. Drawing the rest from reference TRBV3-1 and TRBJ1-6, the complete variable domain is DTAVSQTPKYLVTQMGNDKSIKCEQNLGHDTMYWYKQDSKKFLKIMFSYNNKELIINETVPNRFSPKSPDKAHLNLHINSLELGDSAVYFCASSHGPKGNSPLHFGNGTRLTVT.

This rearrangement joins TRBV4-2 to TRBJ2-7; 11 nucleotides line up with TRBD2. Per germline, CDR1 LGHNA and CDR2 YNFKEQ. V was pared by 4 bases and J by 3 bases, with 2 bases of the junction left unmatched. The CDR3 is made up of 14 amino acids. This CDR3 reads CASSRGTSGYEQYF. The CDR3 bases are TGTGCCAGCAGCCGAGGGACTAGCGGCTACGAGCAGTACTTC.

This clonotype was seen repeatedly, ten times or more. J is TRBJ1-1 and V is TRBV6-1; tentative D call: TRBD1 (5 bases). Germline CDR1 is MNHNS and CDR2 is SASEGT. CDR3 size: 13 residues. V lost 5 bases and J 2 bases, leaving 9 bases between the germline ends. The CDR3 region is CASSPRANTEAFF. The CDR3 DNA sequence: TGTGCCAGCAGTCCCAGGGCCAACACTGAAGCTTTCTTT.

V gene TRBV9 combines with J gene TRBJ2-7, with D possibly TRBD1 on 5 matching bases. The CDR3 has 15 residues. Per the germline V gene, CDR1 is SGDLS and CDR2 is YYNGEE. Between the trimmed V and J ends, which lost 1 base and 4 bases, there was a span of 15 bases. CDR3 residues: CASSVNPLGAYEQYF. The CDR3 region has the DNA TGTGCCAGCAGCGTAAACCCCTTAGGGGCATACGAGCAGTACTTC.

This clonotype came up many times. The rearrangement uses TRBV2 and TRBJ2-1; tentatively, D is TRBD1 (6 bases). Trimming removed 8 bases from V and 7 bases from J, with 15 bases in between. The CDR3 consists of 13 residues. CDR1 and CDR2 from the germline V gene are SNHLY and FYNNEI. CDR3 protein: CASATRGSNEQFF. The CDR3 nucleotides are TGTGCCAGCGCGACCAGGGGATCAAATGAGCAGTTCTTC.